This T cell receptor beta chain was captured in a study of T-cell memory formation after mild COVID-19. Whole-study context: The TCR clusters were mostly specific to one donor.

General study points: Pre-infection memory carried some responding clones, suggesting that cross-reactive memory joined. There was a balanced CD4/CD8 profile in clones contracting day 15 to 85, and later expanders leaned CD4+.

As regards this clonotype: Its antigen is undetermined.

TCRdb redid the calling of the 5' RACE reads with MiXCR, one entry per CDR3 protein. The data hold about half a million distinct CDR3 sequences, with roughly 20% observed a single time. The CDR3 covers 17 residues. V lost 1 base and J lost 2, with 17 bases in between. Germline CDR1 is SGHDN and CDR2 is FVKESK. The chain employs TRBV14 and TRBJ1-1; D perhaps matches TRBD1 (6 bases). The origin of this receptor is an adult woman who had mild COVID-19 (a few samples of this study predate the infection). Cell type and time point are not known. Material: PBMCs or a T cell subset sorted from them (not recorded which). The CDR3 is CASSQVIGGGGNTEAFF. CDR3 bases: TGTGCCAGCAGCCAAGTGATCGGCGGGGGCGGTAACACTGAAGCTTTCTTT.